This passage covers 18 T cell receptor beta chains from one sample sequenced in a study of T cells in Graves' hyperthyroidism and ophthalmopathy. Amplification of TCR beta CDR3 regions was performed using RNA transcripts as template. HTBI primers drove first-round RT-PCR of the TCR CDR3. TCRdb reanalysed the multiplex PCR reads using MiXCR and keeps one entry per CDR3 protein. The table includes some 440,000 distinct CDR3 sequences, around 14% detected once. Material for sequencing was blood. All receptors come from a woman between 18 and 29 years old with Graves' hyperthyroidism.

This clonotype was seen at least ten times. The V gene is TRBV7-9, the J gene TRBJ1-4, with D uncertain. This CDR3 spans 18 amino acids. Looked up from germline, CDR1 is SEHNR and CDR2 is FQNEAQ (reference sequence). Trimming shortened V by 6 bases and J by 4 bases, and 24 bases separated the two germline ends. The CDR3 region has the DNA TGTGCCAGCAGGGGAAATTCGGGCCCGAAAAGGAATAATGAAAAACTGTTTTTT. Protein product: CASRGNSGPKRNNEKLFF.

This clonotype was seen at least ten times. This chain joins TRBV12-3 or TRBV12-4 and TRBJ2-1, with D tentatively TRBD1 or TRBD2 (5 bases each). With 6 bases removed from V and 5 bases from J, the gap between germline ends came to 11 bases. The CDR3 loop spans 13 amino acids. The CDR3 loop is CASSRDGNNEQFF. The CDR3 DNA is TGTGCCAGCAGCCGGGACGGCAACAATGAGCAGTTCTTC.

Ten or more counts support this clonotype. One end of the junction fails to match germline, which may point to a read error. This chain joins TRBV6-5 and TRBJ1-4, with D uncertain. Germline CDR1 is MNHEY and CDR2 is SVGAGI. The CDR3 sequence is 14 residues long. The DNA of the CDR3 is TGTGCCAGCAGATACTCGGCGACTAATGAAAAACTGTTTTTT. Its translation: CASRYSATNEKLFF.

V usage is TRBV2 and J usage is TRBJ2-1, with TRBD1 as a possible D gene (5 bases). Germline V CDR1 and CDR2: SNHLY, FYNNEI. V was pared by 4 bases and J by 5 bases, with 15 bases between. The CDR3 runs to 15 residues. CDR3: CASSVQALRDNEQFF. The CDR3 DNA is TGTGCCAGCAGTGTACAGGCCCTTCGGGACAATGAGCAGTTCTTC.

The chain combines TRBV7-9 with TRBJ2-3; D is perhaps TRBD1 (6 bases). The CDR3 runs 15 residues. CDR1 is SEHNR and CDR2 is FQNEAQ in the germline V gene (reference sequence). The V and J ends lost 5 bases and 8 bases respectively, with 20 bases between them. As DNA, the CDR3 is TGTGCCAGCAGCCTCAAGCGGACTCGAGGGGGTACGCAGTATTTT. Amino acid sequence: CASSLKRTRGGTQYF.

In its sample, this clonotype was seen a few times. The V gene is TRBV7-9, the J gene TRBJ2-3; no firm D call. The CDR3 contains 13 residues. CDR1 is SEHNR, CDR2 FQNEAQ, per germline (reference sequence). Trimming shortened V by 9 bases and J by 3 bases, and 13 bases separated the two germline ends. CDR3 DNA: TGTGCCAGTCCGTTCGCCCTGACAGATACGCAGTATTTT. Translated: CASPFALTDTQYF.

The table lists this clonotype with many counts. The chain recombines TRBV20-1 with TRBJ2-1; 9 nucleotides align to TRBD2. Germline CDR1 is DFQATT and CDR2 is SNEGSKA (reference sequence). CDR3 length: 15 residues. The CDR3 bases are TGCGGGGGAGCGGGAGGTGGAAGCTCCTACAATGAGCAGTTCTTC. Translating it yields CGGAGGGSSYNEQFF.

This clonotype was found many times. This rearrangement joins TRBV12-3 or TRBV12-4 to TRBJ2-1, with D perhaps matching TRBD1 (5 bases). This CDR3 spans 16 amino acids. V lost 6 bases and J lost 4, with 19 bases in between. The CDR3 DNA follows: TGTGCCAGCAGGGGGCTCTTCCCCCTCCCTTACAATGAGCAGTTCTTC. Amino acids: CASRGLFPLPYNEQFF.

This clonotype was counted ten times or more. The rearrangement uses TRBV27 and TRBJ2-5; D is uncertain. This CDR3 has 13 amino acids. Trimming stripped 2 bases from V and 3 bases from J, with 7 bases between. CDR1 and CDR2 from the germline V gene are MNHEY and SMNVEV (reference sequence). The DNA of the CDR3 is TGTGCCAGCAGTTTAAGGCTTAAAGAGACCCAGTACTTC. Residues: CASSLRLKETQYF.

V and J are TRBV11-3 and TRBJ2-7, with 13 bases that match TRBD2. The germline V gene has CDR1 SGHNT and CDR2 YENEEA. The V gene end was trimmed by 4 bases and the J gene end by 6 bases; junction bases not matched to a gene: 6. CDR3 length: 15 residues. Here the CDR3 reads CASSYDGTSGTEQYF. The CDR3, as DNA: TGTGCCAGCAGCTACGACGGGACTAGCGGGACCGAGCAGTACTTC.

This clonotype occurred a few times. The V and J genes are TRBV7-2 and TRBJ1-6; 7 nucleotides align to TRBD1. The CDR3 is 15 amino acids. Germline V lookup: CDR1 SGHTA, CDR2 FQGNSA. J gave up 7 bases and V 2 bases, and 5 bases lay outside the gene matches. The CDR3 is CASSLSEGANSPLHF. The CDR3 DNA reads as TGTGCCAGCAGCTTATCCGAGGGGGCGAATTCACCCCTCCACTTT.

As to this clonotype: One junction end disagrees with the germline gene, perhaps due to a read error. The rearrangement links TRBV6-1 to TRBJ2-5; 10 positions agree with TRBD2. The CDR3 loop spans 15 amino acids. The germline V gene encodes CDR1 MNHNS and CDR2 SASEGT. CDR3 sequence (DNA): TGTGCCAGCAGTGAAGGAGCGGGAGGGCAAGGGACCCAGTACTTC. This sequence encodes CASSEGAGGQGTQYF.

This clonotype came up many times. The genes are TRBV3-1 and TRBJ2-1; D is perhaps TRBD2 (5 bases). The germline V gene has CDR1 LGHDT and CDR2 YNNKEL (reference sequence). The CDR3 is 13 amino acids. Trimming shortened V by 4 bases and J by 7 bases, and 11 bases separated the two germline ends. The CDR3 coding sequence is TGTGCCAGCAGCCCGGACTCGCCTAATGAGCAGTTCTTC. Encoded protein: CASSPDSPNEQFF.

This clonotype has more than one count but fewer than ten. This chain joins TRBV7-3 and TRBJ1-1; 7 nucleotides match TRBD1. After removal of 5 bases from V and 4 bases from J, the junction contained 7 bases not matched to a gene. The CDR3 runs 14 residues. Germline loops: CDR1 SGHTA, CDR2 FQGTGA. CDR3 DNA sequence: TGTGCCAGCAGCCTCCGGACAGGTCGCACTGAAGCTTTCTTT. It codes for CASSLRTGRTEAFF.

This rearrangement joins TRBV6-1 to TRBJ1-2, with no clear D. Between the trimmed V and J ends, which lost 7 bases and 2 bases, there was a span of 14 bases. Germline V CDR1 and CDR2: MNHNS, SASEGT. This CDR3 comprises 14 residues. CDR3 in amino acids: CASTNGEVNYGYTF. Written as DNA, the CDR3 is TGTGCCAGCACCAACGGAGAGGTCAACTATGGCTACACCTTC.

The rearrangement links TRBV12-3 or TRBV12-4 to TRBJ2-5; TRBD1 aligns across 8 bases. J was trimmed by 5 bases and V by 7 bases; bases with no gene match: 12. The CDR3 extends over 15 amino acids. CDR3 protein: CASTRTGFTGETQYF. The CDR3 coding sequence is TGTGCCAGCACCCGGACAGGGTTCACCGGGGAGACCCAGTACTTC.

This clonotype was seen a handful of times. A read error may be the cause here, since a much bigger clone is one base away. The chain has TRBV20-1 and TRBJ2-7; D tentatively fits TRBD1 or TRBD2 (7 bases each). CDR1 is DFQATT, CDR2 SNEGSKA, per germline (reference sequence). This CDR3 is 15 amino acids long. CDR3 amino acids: CSGEGASGNSYEQYF. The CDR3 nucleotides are TGCAGCGGAGAGGGGGCTAGCGGCAACTCCTACGAGCAGTACTTC.

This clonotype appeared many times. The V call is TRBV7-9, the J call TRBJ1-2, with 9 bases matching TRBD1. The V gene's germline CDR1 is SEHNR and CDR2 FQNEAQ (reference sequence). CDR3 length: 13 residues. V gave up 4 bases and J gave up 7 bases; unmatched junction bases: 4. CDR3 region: CASSSGQGSGYTF. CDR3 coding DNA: TGTGCCAGCAGCTCCGGACAGGGGAGTGGCTACACCTTC.